Shown below are 23 T cell receptor beta chains from a single sample sequenced in a study of CD8 T cells in Susac syndrome. RNA amounts of 0.5 to 1 ug underwent reverse transcription with random hexamers. Via MiXCR, TCRdb re-called the immunoSEQ multiplex PCR reads, giving one row per CDR3 protein. The sample shows fewer than 200,000 distinct CDR3 sequences, roughly 95% of them seen only once. Sequencing was carried out using CD8+ T cells from PBMCs. The source is a human donor with multiple sclerosis.

The gene calls are TRBV20-1 and TRBJ2-7; D remains unclear. V was pared by 3 bases and J by 0 bases, with 9 bases between. Germline V CDR1 and CDR2: DFQATT, SNEGSKA (reference sequence). This CDR3 region has 13 residues. CDR3: CSASLLHSYEQYF. DNA for the CDR3: TGCAGTGCTAGTCTTCTGCACTCCTACGAGCAGTACTTC.

The chain links TRBV29-1 to TRBJ1-1; maybe TRBD1 (5 bases). The ends were cut back, 7 bases at V and 5 bases at J, with 17 bases in the middle. The V gene's germline CDR1 is SQVTM and CDR2 ANQGSEA. The CDR3 consists of 13 residues. The CDR3 here is CSAIMGLGTEAFF. The CDR3 DNA is TGCAGCGCCATCATGGGGCTGGGTACTGAAGCTTTCTTT.

V is TRBV20-1 and J is TRBJ1-2; D remains ambiguous. V lost 0 bases, J lost 3 bases, and 14 bases lay in between. From germline, CDR1 is DFQATT and CDR2 SNEGSKA (reference sequence). The CDR3 consists of 15 residues. The CDR3 sequence is CSARDFGSSDYGYTF. CDR3 DNA: TGCAGTGCTAGAGATTTCGGCAGTTCGGACTATGGCTACACCTTC.

The chain employs TRBV2 and TRBJ2-5; D is undetermined. Trimming cost V 8 bases and J 3 bases, with 13 bases left between them. There are 13 residues in the CDR3. Germline V CDR1 and CDR2: SNHLY, FYNNEI. CDR3 sequence reads: CASGSGAEETQYF. The CDR3, as DNA: TGTGCCAGCGGTTCAGGTGCCGAAGAGACCCAGTACTTC.

The V gene is TRBV27, the J gene TRBJ2-7, with D possibly being TRBD1 (6 bases). This CDR3 has 13 amino acids. V was pared by 6 bases and J by 5 bases, with 14 bases between. CDR1 and CDR2 from the germline V gene are MNHEY and SMNVEV (reference sequence). The chain's CDR3 is CASSASRDNEQYF. CDR3 nucleotides: TGTGCCAGCAGCGCAAGCCGGGACAACGAGCAGTACTTC.

This chain uses TRBV24-1 with TRBJ2-6, with a weak D call TRBD1 (5 bases). The CDR3 has 19 amino acids. Trimming left V 4 bases short and J 0 bases short, with 18 bases between. Germline CDR1 is KGHDR and CDR2 is SFDVKD. CDR3 amino acids: CATSELIRENVSGANVLTF. The CDR3 nucleotides read TGTGCCACCAGTGAACTGATCAGGGAAAACGTCTCTGGGGCCAACGTCCTGACTTTC.

This chain links TRBV4-2 with TRBJ2-2; 12 bases align to TRBD2. V was clipped by 4 bases and J by 6 bases; unmatched bases: 6. CDR3 length: 16 amino acids. Germline lookup yields CDR1 LGHNA and CDR2 YNFKEQ. The CDR3 spells CASSLRLAGEAGELFF. The CDR3 nucleotides read TGTGCCAGCAGCCTACGACTAGCGGGAGAGGCCGGGGAGCTGTTTTTT.

The chain recombines TRBV12-3 or TRBV12-4 with TRBJ2-7; possible D gene TRBD1, 5 bases. CDR3 length equals 13 residues. The V and J ends lost 7 bases and 5 bases respectively, with 15 bases between them. The CDR3 DNA is TGTGCCAGCAAAGGGCAGGGCCCCCACGAGCAGTACTTC. Protein product: CASKGQGPHEQYF.

This chain joins TRBV28 and TRBJ2-7; 11 nucleotides agree with TRBD2. The CDR3 has 18 amino acids. Unmatched junction bases numbered 10, after V lost 3 bases and J lost 0 bases. Per germline, CDR1 MDHEN and CDR2 SYDVKM. The CDR3 DNA is TGTGCCAGCAGTTTTAGGCTAGCGGGGGGAATCAGCTCCTACGAGCAGTACTTC. Translated: CASSFRLAGGISSYEQYF. The full variable domain, with the rest looked up from reference TRBV28 and TRBJ2-7, is DVKVTQSSRYLVKRTGEKVFLECVQDMDHENMFWYRQDPGLGLRLIYFSYDVKMKEKGDIPEGYSVSREKKERFSLILESASTNQTSMYLCASSFRLAGGISSYEQYFGPGTRLTVT.

The V and J genes are TRBV29-1 and TRBJ2-7; 9 bases are shared with TRBD1. The J segment lost 6 bases and the V segment lost 7 bases, leaving 4 bases of the junction unmatched. CDR1 SQVTM and CDR2 ANQGSEA come from the germline V gene. The CDR3 has 11 amino acids. CDR3 in DNA: TGCAGCGGAACAGGGGGCGGCGAGCAGTACTTC. It codes for CSGTGGGEQYF.

The chain carries TRBV7-9 and TRBJ2-5; D might be TRBD2 (5 bases). CDR3 length: 18 residues. V lost 5 bases to trimming and J lost 4 bases, with 26 bases between them. CDR1 is SEHNR and CDR2 is FQNEAQ in the germline V gene (reference sequence). DNA for the CDR3: TGTGCCAGCAGCCACAGACGAGATTCACCGGGAATTGGAGAGACCCAGTACTTC. It specifies CASSHRRDSPGIGETQYF.

This chain joins TRBV11-2 and TRBJ2-1, with 8 bases matching TRBD2. This CDR3 spans 17 amino acids. In germline, CDR1 is SGHAT, CDR2 FQNNGV. J lost 6 bases, V lost 0 bases, and 10 bases had no gene match. CDR3 protein: CASSLEGLAGTSNEQFF. The CDR3 bases are TGTGCCAGCAGCTTAGAGGGATTAGCGGGAACGTCCAATGAGCAGTTCTTC.

The rearrangement links TRBV5-1 to TRBJ2-1; the match to TRBD2 covers 13 bases. Germline values: CDR1 SGHRS, CDR2 YFSETQ. V gave up 7 bases and J gave up 4 bases; unmatched junction bases: 2. The CDR3 spans 14 residues. CDR3 nucleotide sequence: TGCGCCAGCCAGGGACTAGCGGGGTACAATGAGCAGTTCTTC. This sequence encodes CASQGLAGYNEQFF.

This clonotype was recorded only once. This chain uses TRBV15 with TRBJ1-1; no definite D call. V lost 0 bases to trimming and J lost 9 bases, with 14 bases between them. The CDR3 extends over 14 amino acids. Germline lookup yields CDR1 LNHNV and CDR2 YYDKDF (reference sequence). DNA for the CDR3: TGTGCCACCAGCAGAGATTTTGGGCCTCCTCAAGCTTTCTTT. Translation: CATSRDFGPPQAFF.

For the CDR3, the DNA is TGTGCCAGCAGTCGCGATACAGGGGTCAAGGTCTACGAGCAGTACTTC. It encodes CASSRDTGVKVYEQYF. V and J are TRBV28 and TRBJ2-7, with TRBD1 matching over 7 bases. CDR1 is MDHEN, CDR2 SYDVKM, per germline. There are 16 residues in the CDR3. J was trimmed by 3 bases and V by 5 bases; bases with no gene match: 13.

The V gene is TRBV14, the J gene TRBJ1-2; D unresolved. Germline-derived CDR1 and CDR2 are SGHDN and FVKESK. V gave up 2 bases and J gave up 4 bases, with 8 bases separating them. The CDR3 is 13 residues long. CDR3 sequence reads: CASSQRGGYGYTF. The CDR3 nucleotides read TGTGCCAGCAGCCAACGCGGAGGCTATGGCTACACCTTC.

The CDR3 region is CSVGNPQDFYGYTF. The CDR3 DNA sequence: TGCAGCGTTGGTAATCCACAGGATTTCTATGGCTACACCTTC. J is TRBJ1-2 and V is TRBV29-1, with a possible D match to TRBD1 (5 bases). V was trimmed by 4 bases and J by 4 bases, leaving 16 bases between them. The CDR3 sequence is 14 residues long. Per germline, CDR1 SQVTM and CDR2 ANQGSEA. The full variable domain, rest sourced from reference TRBV29-1 and TRBJ1-2, is SAVISQKPSRDICQRGTSLTIQCQVDSQVTMMFWYRQQPGQSLTLIATANQGSEATYESGFVIDKFPISRPNLTFSTLTVSNMSPEDSSIYLCSVGNPQDFYGYTFGSGTRLTVV.

This clonotype was seen a single time. V and J are TRBV25-1 and TRBJ2-2; 10 bases fit TRBD1. The CDR3 runs 15 residues. Germline V gene data show CDR1 as MGHDK and CDR2 as SYGVNS. J gave up 6 bases and V 2 bases, and 3 bases lay outside the gene matches. CDR3 loop: CASSEVGQGAGELFF. CDR3 nucleotides: TGTGCCAGCAGTGAAGTAGGACAGGGGGCCGGGGAGCTGTTTTTT.

This chain uses TRBV7-9 with TRBJ2-7; TRBD1 agrees at 7 bases. The CDR3 covers 15 residues. Germline V gives CDR1 SEHNR, CDR2 FQNEAQ (reference sequence). V trimming: 3 bases; J trimming: 0 bases; junction bases outside the gene matches: 5. DNA of the CDR3: TGTGCCAGCAGCTTTGACAGGGATAGCTCCTACGAGCAGTACTTC. Translation gives CASSFDRDSSYEQYF.

The chain links TRBV29-1 to TRBJ1-2; D is possibly TRBD1 (5 bases). The CDR3 spans 14 residues. V lost 3 bases and J lost 6, with 17 bases in between. CDR1 and CDR2 from the germline V gene are SQVTM and ANQGSEA. CDR3 sequence (DNA): TGCAGCGTTGACGTTGGGGCAGGGTTCAATGGCTACACCTTC. It translates to CSVDVGAGFNGYTF.

The chain links TRBV9 to TRBJ2-3; a weak D match, TRBD2 (6 bases). The CDR3 loop spans 14 amino acids. Germline V gene data show CDR1 as SGDLS and CDR2 as YYNGEE. Between the trimmed V and J ends, which lost 2 bases and 4 bases, there was a span of 11 bases. This CDR3 reads CASSVTGTPDTQYF. CDR3 nucleotide sequence: TGTGCCAGCAGCGTGACCGGGACTCCAGATACGCAGTATTTT.

This clonotype was counted a single time. This chain uses TRBV2 with TRBJ2-7, with 7 bases lining up with TRBD2. The V gene end was trimmed by 4 bases and the J gene end by 7 bases; junction bases not matched to a gene: 7. There are 13 residues in the CDR3. Germline V gene lookup returns CDR1 SNHLY and CDR2 FYNNEI. CDR3 region: CASSVAGAQEQYF. CDR3 nucleotides: TGTGCCAGCAGTGTGGCGGGAGCTCAGGAGCAGTACTTC. Full variable domain (rest looked up from reference TRBV2 and TRBJ2-7): EPEVTQTPSHQVTQMGQEVILRCVPISNHLYFYWYRQILGQKVEFLVSFYNNEISEKSEIFDDQFSVERPDGSNFTLKIRSTKLEDSAMYFCASSVAGAQEQYFGPGTRLTVT.

The chain links TRBV12-3 or TRBV12-4 to TRBJ2-7; D uncertain. V was trimmed by 0 bases and J by 1 base, leaving 10 bases between them. The CDR3 consists of 15 residues. CDR3 DNA sequence: TGTGCCAGCAGTTTAGCGCTAAGAGAGTCCTACGAGCAGTACTTC. This sequence encodes CASSLALRESYEQYF.